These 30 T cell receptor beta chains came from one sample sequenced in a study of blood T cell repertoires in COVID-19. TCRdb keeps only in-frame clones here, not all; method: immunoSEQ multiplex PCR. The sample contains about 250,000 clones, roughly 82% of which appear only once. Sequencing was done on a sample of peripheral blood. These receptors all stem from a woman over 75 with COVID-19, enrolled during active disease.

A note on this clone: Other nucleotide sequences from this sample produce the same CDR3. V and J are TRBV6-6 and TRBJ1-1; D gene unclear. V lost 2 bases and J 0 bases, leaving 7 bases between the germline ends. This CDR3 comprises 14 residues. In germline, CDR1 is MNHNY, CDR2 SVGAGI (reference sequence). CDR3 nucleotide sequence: TGTGCCAGCAGTTACCCCGAGATGAACACTGAAGCTTTCTTT. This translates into CASSYPEMNTEAFF.

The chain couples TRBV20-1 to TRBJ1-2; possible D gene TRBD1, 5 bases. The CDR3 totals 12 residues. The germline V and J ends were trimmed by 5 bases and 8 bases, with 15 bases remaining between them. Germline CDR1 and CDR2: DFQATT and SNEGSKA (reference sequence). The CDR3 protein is CSAGGHIVGYTF. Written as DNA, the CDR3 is TGCAGTGCTGGTGGACACATCGTCGGCTACACCTTC.

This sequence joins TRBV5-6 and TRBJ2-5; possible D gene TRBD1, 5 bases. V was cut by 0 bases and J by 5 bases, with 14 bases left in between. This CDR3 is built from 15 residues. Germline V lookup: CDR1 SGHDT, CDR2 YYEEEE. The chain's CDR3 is CASSLGLQGGETQYF. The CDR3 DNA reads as TGTGCCAGCAGCTTGGGCCTCCAGGGCGGTGAGACCCAGTACTTC.

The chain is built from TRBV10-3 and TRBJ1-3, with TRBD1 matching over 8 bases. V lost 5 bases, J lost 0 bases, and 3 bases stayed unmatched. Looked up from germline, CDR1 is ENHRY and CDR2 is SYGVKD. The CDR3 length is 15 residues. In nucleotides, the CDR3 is TGTGCCATCAGTACCGGGACAGGCTCTGGAAACACCATATATTTT. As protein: CAISTGTGSGNTIYF.

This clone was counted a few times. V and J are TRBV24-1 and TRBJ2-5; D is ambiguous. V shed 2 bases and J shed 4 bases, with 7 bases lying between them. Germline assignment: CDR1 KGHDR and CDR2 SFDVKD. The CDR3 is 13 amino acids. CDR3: CATSDSVRETQYF. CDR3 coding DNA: TGTGCCACCAGTGATTCGGTCCGAGAGACCCAGTACTTC.

The CDR3 loop reads CASSSYRGRDLNTEAFF. The CDR3 DNA is TGTGCCAGCAGCTCGTACAGGGGCCGCGACCTGAACACTGAAGCTTTCTTT. The chain couples TRBV7-9 to TRBJ1-1; TRBD1 agrees at 7 bases. Germline V gene lookup returns CDR1 SEHNR and CDR2 FQNEAQ (reference sequence). The CDR3 contains 17 residues. V dropped 4 bases and J dropped 0; count of bases not matched to a gene: 11. The whole variable domain, filled in from reference TRBV7-9 and TRBJ1-1, reads DTGVSQNPRHKITKRGQNVTFRCDPISEHNRLYWYRQTLGQGPEFLTYFQNEAQLEKSRLLSDRFSAERPKGSFSTLEIQRTEQGDSAMYLCASSSYRGRDLNTEAFFGQGTRLTVV.

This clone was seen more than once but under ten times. The chain's CDR3 is CASSQSCTGQGGDGYTF. CDR3 DNA: TGCGCCAGCAGTCAATCGTGTACAGGACAGGGTGGCGATGGCTACACCTTC. The chain recombines TRBV23-1 with TRBJ1-2; 8 bases map to TRBD1. TRBV23-1 qualifies as an ORF whose function is uncertain. The CDR3 covers 17 residues. J lost 6 bases, V lost 0 bases, and 12 bases had no gene match.

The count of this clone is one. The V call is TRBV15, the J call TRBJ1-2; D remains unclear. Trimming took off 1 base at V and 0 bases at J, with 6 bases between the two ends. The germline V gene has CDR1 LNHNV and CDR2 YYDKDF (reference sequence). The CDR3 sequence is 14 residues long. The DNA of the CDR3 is TGTGCCACCAGCAGAGTCGACACTAACTATGGCTACACCTTC. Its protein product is CATSRVDTNYGYTF.

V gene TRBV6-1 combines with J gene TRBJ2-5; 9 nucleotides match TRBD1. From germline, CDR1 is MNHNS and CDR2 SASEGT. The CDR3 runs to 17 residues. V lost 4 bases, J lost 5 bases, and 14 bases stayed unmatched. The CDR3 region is CASSGEDRGLEAETQYF. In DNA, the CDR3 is TGTGCCAGCAGTGGTGAGGACAGGGGCCTCGAAGCGGAGACCCAGTACTTC.

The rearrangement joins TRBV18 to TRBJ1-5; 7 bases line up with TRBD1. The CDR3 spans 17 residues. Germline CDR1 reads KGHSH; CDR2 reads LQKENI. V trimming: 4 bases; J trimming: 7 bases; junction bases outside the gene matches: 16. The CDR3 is CASSHPGTEGRGQPQHF. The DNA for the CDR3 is TGTGCCAGCTCACACCCCGGGACAGAGGGCAGAGGGCAGCCCCAGCATTTT.

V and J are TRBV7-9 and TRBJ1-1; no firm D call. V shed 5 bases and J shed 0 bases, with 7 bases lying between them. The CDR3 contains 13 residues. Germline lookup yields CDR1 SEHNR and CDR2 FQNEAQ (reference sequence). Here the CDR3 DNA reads TGTGCCAGCAGCCCAGAGGTGAACACTGAAGCTTTCTTT. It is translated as CASSPEVNTEAFF. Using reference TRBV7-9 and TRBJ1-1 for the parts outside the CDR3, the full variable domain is DTGVSQNPRHKITKRGQNVTFRCDPISEHNRLYWYRQTLGQGPEFLTYFQNEAQLEKSRLLSDRFSAERPKGSFSTLEIQRTEQGDSAMYLCASSPEVNTEAFFGQGTRLTVV.

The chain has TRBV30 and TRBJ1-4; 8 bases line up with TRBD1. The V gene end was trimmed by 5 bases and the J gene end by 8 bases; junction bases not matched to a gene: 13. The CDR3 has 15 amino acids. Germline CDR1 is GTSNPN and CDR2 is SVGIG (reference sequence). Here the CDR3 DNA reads TGTGCCTGGGGTCAACAGGGGGTGGGATTGGAAAAACTGTTTTTT. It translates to CAWGQQGVGLEKLFF.

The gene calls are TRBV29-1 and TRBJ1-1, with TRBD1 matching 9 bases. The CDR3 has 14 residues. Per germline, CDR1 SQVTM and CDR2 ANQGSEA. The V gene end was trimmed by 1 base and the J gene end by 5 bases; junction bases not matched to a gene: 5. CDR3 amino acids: CSVEGGQGRTEAFF. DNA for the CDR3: TGCAGCGTTGAAGGCGGACAGGGGAGGACTGAAGCTTTCTTT.

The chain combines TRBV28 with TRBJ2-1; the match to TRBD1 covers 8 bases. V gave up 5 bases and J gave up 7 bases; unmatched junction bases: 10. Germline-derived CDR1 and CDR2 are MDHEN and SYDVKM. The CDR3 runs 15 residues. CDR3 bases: TGTGCCAGCAGTCCATACCGGACAGGGAGGAATGAGCAGTTCTTC. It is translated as CASSPYRTGRNEQFF.

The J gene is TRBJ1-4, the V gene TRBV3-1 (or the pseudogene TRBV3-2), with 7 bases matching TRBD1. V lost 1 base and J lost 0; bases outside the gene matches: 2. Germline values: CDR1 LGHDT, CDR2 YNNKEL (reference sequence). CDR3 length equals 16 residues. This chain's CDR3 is CASSQVGQTTNEKLFF. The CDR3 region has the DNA TGTGCCAGCAGCCAAGTGGGACAGACAACTAATGAAAAACTGTTTTTT.

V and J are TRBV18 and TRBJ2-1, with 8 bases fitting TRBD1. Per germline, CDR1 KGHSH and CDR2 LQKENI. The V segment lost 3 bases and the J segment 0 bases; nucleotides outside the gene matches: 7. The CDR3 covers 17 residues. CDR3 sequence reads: CASSPRQGSYSYNEQFF. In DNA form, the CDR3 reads TGTGCCAGCTCACCCCGACAGGGGTCCTACTCCTACAATGAGCAGTTCTTC.

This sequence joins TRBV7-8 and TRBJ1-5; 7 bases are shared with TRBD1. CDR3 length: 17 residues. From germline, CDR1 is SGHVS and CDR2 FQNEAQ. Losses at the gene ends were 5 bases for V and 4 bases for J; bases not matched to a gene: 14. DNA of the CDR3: TGTGCCAGCAGCCTGAGAACGGGACAGCGGATTAATCAGCCCCAGCATTTT. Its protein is CASSLRTGQRINQPQHF.

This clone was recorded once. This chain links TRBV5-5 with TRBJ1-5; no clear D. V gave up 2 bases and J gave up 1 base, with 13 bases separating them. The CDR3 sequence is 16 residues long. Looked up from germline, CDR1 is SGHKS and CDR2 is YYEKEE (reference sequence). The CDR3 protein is CASSLSGVVSNQPQHF. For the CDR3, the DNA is TGTGCCAGCAGCTTATCCGGGGTTGTAAGCAATCAGCCCCAGCATTTT.

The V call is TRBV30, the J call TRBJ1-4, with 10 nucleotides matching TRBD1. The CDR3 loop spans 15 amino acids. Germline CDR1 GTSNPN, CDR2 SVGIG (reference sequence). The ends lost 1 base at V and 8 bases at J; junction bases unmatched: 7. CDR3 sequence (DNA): TGTGCCTGGAGTGCCCGGGACAGGGGAGGGGAAAAACTGTTTTTT. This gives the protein CAWSARDRGGEKLFF.

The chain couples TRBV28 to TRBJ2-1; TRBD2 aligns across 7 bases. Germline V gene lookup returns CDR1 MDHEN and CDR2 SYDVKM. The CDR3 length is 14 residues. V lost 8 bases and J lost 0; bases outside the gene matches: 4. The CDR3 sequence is CASERGLSYNEQFF. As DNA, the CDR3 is TGTGCCAGCGAGCGGGGCCTCTCCTACAATGAGCAGTTCTTC.

The CDR3 region has the DNA TGCAGCGTTGTAGCCAGGGGAGAAAAACTGTTTTTT. Translated: CSVVARGEKLFF. The rearrangement joins TRBV29-1 to TRBJ1-4; tentatively, D is TRBD1 (6 bases). Germline lookup yields CDR1 SQVTM and CDR2 ANQGSEA. V dropped 4 bases and J dropped 8 bases, with 11 bases sitting between them. The CDR3 is 12 residues long.

This CDR3 is CASSPWGGGYGYTF. CDR3 nucleotide sequence: TGTGCCAGCAGCCCGTGGGGGGGTGGCTATGGCTACACCTTC. The chain recombines TRBV11-1 with TRBJ1-2; tentative D call: TRBD1 (5 bases). Germline V gene lookup returns CDR1 SGHAT and CDR2 FQDESV (reference sequence). V was pared by 5 bases and J by 4 bases, with 14 bases between. The CDR3 is 14 residues long.

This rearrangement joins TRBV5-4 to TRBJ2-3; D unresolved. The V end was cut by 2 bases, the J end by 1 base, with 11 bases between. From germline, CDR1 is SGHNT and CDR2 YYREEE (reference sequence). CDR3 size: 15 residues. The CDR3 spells CASSFRLEGTDTQYF. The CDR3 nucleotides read TGTGCCAGCAGCTTTAGGTTAGAGGGCACAGATACGCAGTATTTT.

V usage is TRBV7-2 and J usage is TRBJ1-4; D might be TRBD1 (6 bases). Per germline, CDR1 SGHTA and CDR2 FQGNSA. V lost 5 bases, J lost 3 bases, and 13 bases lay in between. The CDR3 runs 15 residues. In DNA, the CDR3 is TGTGCCAGCAGCCCAGGACAGACACCTAATGAAAAACTGTTTTTT. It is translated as CASSPGQTPNEKLFF.

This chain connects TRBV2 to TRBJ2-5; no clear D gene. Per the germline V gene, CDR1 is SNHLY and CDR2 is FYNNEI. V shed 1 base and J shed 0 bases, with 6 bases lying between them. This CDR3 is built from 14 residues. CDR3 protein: CASSEGPHQETQYF. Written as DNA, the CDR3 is TGTGCCAGCAGTGAAGGGCCTCACCAAGAGACCCAGTACTTC.

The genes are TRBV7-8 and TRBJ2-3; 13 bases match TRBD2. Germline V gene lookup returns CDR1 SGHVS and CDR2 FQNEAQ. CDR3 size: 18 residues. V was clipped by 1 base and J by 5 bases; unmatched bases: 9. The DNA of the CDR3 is TGTGCCAGCAGCTTAGGGGCCAGACTAGCGGGGGGCCTAGATACGCAGTATTTT. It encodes CASSLGARLAGGLDTQYF.

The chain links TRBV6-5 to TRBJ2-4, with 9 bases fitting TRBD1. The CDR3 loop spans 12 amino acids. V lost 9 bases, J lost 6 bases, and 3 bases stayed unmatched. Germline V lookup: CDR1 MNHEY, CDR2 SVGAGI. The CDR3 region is CASQTGGNIQYF. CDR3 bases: TGTGCCAGTCAGACAGGGGGAAACATTCAGTACTTC.

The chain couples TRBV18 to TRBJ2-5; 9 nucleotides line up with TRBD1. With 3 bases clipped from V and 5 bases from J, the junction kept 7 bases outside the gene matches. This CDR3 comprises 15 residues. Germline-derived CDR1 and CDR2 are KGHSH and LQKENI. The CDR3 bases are TGTGCCAGCTCACCCCCGACAGGGGGTAGGGAGACCCAGTACTTC. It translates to CASSPPTGGRETQYF.

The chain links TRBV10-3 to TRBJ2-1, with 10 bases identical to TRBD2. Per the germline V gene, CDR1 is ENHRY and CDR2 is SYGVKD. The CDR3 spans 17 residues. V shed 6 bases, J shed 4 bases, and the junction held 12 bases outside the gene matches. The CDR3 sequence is CAIRGPGLARGYNEQFF. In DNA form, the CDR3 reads TGTGCCATCAGGGGGCCGGGACTAGCGAGGGGGTACAATGAGCAGTTCTTC.

The CDR3 coding sequence is TGTGCCTGGTATAGGCCAGGGGTTAATTCACCCCTCCACTTT. Its protein product is CAWYRPGVNSPLHF. The V call is TRBV30, the J call TRBJ1-6; TRBD1 might be the D (6 bases). Trimming took off 5 bases at V and 6 bases at J, with 14 bases between the two ends. The CDR3 runs 14 residues. CDR1 and CDR2 (germline): GTSNPN, SVGIG (reference sequence).